These T cell receptor beta chains were read from a single sample in a study of T-cell reconstitution after alpha-beta-depleted transplantation in children. TCRdb independently ran MiXCR on the PCR reads; one entry per CDR3 protein. The sample has roughly 790,000 distinct CDR3 sequences, around 17% seen once. This sample comprised PBMCs, mostly from graft donor cells, obtained 360 days after TCRalphabeta/CD19-depleted stem cell transplant. Every receptor here comes from a male patient between 10 and 17 years old who had a stem cell transplant for acute lymphoblastic leukemia, so the T cells may come from the graft donor. Both conserved end residues are part of each CDR3. D genes are given only for firm matches. Clone size, where shown, is once, few, many, or a class for clones that have expanded.

TRBD1,few,TRBJ2-7,15,TRBV27,CASSSRGQGSYEQYF,TGTGCCAGCAGCTCTCGGGGACAGGGCTCCTACGAGCAGTACTTC
.,.,TRBJ1-4,15,TRBV4-1,CASRPVGAVGEKLFF,TGCGCCAGCAGGCCGGTCGGGGCAGTGGGTGAAAAACTGTTTTTT
TRBD1,.,TRBJ1-2,11,TRBV5-1,CASSRDRAYTF,TGCGCCAGCAGCCGGGACAGGGCCTACACCTTC
.,once,TRBJ2-6,20,TRBV11-1,CASSPVPSIFSPSGANVLTF,TGTGCCAGCAGCCCCGTCCCTTCCATCTTCAGTCCCTCTGGGGCCAACGTCCTGACTTTC
.,.,TRBJ1-2,14,TRBV5-1,CASSLERGLGGYTF,TGCGCCAGCAGCTTGGAAAGAGGGCTCGGAGGCTACACCTTC
.,.,TRBJ2-4,14,TRBV20-1,CSAIQGSGKNIQYF,TGCAGTGCTATTCAGGGATCCGGCAAAAACATTCAGTACTTC
.,.,TRBJ2-2,16,TRBV12-3/TRBV12-4,CASSWGASGLPGELFF,TGTGCCAGCAGTTGGGGGGCTAGCGGCCTACCCGGGGAGCTGTTTTTT
TRBD1,.,TRBJ1-1,15,TRBV12-3/TRBV12-4,CASSRGQAEDTEAFF,TGTGCCAGCAGTAGAGGACAGGCTGAGGACACTGAAGCTTTCTTT
.,many,TRBJ2-6,13,TRBV10-2,CASKTEGTGVLTF,TGCGCCAGCAAGACGGAAGGTACCGGCGTCCTGACTTTC
TRBD1,many,TRBJ2-7,14,TRBV10-3,CAISPGQGSYEQYF,TGTGCCATCAGCCCGGGACAGGGCTCCTACGAGCAGTACTTC
TRBD1,many,TRBJ2-2,16,TRBV12-3/TRBV12-4,CASKPPGTANTGELFF,TGTGCCAGCAAGCCCCCCGGGACAGCGAACACCGGGGAGCTGTTTTTT
TRBD1,.,TRBJ2-6,17,TRBV7-8,CASRVDRVASGANVLTF,TGTGCCAGCAGGGTGGACAGGGTCGCCTCTGGGGCCAACGTCCTGACTTTC
TRBD1,.,TRBJ1-2,13,TRBV30,CAWSWDRLYGYTF,TGTGCCTGGAGTTGGGACAGGCTCTATGGCTACACCTTC
TRBD2,few,TRBJ2-7,16,TRBV27,CASSPRLAGFSYEQYF,TGTGCCAGCAGTCCCCGACTAGCGGGCTTCTCCTACGAGCAGTACTTC
TRBD2,.,TRBJ2-7,13,TRBV5-1,CARTASGRYEQYF,TGCGCCAGGACCGCTAGCGGGAGATACGAGCAGTACTTC
.,many,TRBJ1-6,15,TRBV12-3/TRBV12-4,CASSLVSGVRSPLHF,TGTGCCAGCAGTTTGGTCAGTGGGGTCCGGTCACCCCTCCACTTT
TRBD2,few,TRBJ2-4,16,TRBV6-5,CASSYQGGSSPNIQYF,TGTGCCAGCAGTTACCAGGGCGGGAGTAGTCCAAACATTCAGTACTTC
.,.,TRBJ2-1,15,TRBV19,CASASDGGSYNEQFF,TGTGCCAGTGCCTCCGACGGGGGCTCCTACAATGAGCAGTTCTTC
TRBD2,.,TRBJ2-7,16,TRBV11-2,CASSLGELAGAYEQYF,TGTGCCAGCAGCTTAGGGGAACTAGCGGGAGCCTACGAGCAGTACTTC
.,few,TRBJ2-7,13,TRBV20-1,CSAFITVLYEQYF,TGCAGTGCCTTTATAACAGTTCTCTACGAGCAGTACTTC
.,few,TRBJ2-7,12,TRBV18,CASSSQPGPGNF,TGTGCCAGCTCATCCCAACCGGGACCCGGAAACTTC
TRBD2,.,TRBJ2-1,16,TRBV15,CATSRDQIAGVDEQFF,TGTGCCACCAGCAGAGATCAAATAGCGGGAGTGGATGAGCAGTTCTTC
.,.,TRBJ2-3,17,TRBV7-3,CASSPPAPDGYTDTQYF,TGTGCCAGCAGTCCTCCCGCTCCGGACGGTTACACAGATACGCAGTATTTT
TRBD1,.,TRBJ1-2,15,TRBV6-1,CASSDRGQGDYGYTF,TGTGCCAGCAGTGATCGGGGACAGGGAGACTATGGCTACACCTTC
.,.,TRBJ2-2,17,TRBV25-1,CASSGGVGEFFRRELFF,TGTGCCAGCAGTGGGGGTGTGGGGGAGTTCTTTAGACGGGAGCTGTTTTTT
.,.,TRBJ2-7,15,TRBV27,CASSPAHSQGTEQYF,TGTGCCAGCAGTCCGGCACACTCGCAGGGTACCGAGCAGTACTTC
.,.,TRBJ2-7,14,TRBV5-1,CASSLRDRLEEQYF,TGCGCCAGCAGCTTACGGGACCGCCTAGAAGAGCAGTACTTC
TRBD2,.,TRBJ2-2,16,TRBV4-2,CASSQVAGAPFGELFF,TGTGCCAGCAGCCAAGTGGCGGGAGCCCCGTTCGGGGAGCTGTTTTTT
TRBD2,few,TRBJ2-3,13,TRBV2,CASIAGTTDTQYF,TGTGCCAGCATAGCGGGGACCACAGATACGCAGTATTTT
.,many,TRBJ2-1,13,TRBV29-1,CSVLARSYNEQFF,TGCAGCGTTCTAGCCCGGTCCTACAATGAGCAGTTCTTC
.,.,TRBJ2-3,16,TRBV18,CASSLTGIQRGDTQYF,TGTGCCAGCTCACTGACCGGGATCCAAAGGGGAGATACGCAGTATTTT
.,many,TRBJ2-2,15,TRBV11-3,CASSPLGNGVGELFF,TGTGCCAGCAGTCCACTTGGGAATGGTGTCGGGGAGCTGTTTTTT
.,few,TRBJ2-7,15,TRBV7-2,CASSLAAGIPYEQYF,TGTGCCAGCAGCTTAGCAGCCGGGATCCCCTACGAGCAGTACTTC
.,.,TRBJ2-7,11,TRBV5-5,CASRTHHEQYF,TGTGCCAGCAGAACCCACCACGAGCAGTACTTC
TRBD1,.,TRBJ1-4,16,TRBV5-8,CASIPQTQGGREKLFF,TGTGCCAGCATCCCCCAGACCCAGGGGGGGAGAGAAAAACTGTTTTTT
.,few,TRBJ2-3,15,TRBV25-1,CASSDPEPPEDTQYF,TGTGCCAGCAGTGACCCAGAGCCCCCCGAGGATACGCAGTATTTT